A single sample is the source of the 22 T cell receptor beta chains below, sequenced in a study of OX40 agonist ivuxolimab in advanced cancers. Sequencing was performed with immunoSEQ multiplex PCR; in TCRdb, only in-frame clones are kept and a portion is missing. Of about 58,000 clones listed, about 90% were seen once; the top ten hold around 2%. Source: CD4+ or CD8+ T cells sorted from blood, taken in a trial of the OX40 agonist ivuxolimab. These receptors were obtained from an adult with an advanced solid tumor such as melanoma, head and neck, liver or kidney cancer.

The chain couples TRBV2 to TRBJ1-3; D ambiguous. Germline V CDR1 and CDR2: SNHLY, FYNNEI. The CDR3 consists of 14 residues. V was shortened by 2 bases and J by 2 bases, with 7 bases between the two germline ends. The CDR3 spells CASSEFRTGNTIYF. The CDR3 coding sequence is TGTGCCAGCAGTGAATTTCGAACTGGAAACACCATATATTTT.

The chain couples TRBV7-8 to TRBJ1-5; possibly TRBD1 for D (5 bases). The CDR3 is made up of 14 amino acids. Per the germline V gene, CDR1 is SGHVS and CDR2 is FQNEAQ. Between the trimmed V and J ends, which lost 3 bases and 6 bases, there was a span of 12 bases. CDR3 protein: CASSFAQGTQPQHF. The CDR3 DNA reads TGTGCCAGCAGCTTTGCGCAGGGCACTCAGCCCCAGCATTTT.

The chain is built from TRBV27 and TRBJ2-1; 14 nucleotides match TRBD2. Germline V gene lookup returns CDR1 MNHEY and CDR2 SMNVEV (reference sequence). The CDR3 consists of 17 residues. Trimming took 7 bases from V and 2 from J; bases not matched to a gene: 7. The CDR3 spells CASTPGTSGGPYNEQFF. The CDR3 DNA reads TGTGCCAGCACTCCCGGGACTAGCGGGGGCCCCTACAATGAGCAGTTCTTC.

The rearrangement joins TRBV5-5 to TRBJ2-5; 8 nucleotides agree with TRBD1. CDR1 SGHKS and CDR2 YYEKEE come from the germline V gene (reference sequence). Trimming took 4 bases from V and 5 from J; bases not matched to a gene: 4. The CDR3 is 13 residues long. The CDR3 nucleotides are TGTGCCAGCAGCCGGACAGGGACGGAGACCCAGTACTTC. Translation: CASSRTGTETQYF. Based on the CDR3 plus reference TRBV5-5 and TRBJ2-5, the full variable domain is DAGVTQSPTHLIKTRGQQVTLRCSPISGHKSVSWYQQVLGQGPQFIFQYYEKEERGRGNFPDRFSARQFPNYSSELNVNALLLGDSALYLCASSRTGTETQYFGPGTRLLVL.

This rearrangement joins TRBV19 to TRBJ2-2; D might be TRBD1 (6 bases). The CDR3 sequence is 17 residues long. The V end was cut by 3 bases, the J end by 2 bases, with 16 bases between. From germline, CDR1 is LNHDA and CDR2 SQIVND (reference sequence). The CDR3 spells CASSIRDTGVNTGELFF. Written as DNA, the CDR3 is TGTGCCAGTAGTATCCGGGACACCGGGGTTAACACCGGGGAGCTGTTTTTT. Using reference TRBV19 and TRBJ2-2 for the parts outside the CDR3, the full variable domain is DGGITQSPKYLFRKEGQNVTLSCEQNLNHDAMYWYRQDPGQGLRLIYYSQIVNDFQKGDIAEGYSVSREKKESFPLTVTSAQKNPTAFYLCASSIRDTGVNTGELFFGEGSRLTVL.

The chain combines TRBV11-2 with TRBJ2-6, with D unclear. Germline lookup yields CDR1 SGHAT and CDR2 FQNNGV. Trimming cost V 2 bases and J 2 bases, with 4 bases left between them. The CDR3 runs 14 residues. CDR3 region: CASSLLPGANVLTF. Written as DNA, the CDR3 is TGTGCCAGCAGCTTATTACCTGGGGCCAACGTCCTGACTTTC.

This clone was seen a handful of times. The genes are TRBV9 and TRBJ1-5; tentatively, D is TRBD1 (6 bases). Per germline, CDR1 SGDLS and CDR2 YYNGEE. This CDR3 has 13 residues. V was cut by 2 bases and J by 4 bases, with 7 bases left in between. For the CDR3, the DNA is TGTGCCAGCAGCGTCACAGGGAATCAGCCCCAGCATTTT. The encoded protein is CASSVTGNQPQHF.

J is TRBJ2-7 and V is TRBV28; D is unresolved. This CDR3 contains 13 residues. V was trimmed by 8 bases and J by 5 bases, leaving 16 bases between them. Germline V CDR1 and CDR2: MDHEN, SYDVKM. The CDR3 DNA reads TGTGCCAGCGGTGTTTTAACTGGGCACGAGCAGTACTTC. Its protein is CASGVLTGHEQYF. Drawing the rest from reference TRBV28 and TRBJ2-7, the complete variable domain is DVKVTQSSRYLVKRTGEKVFLECVQDMDHENMFWYRQDPGLGLRLIYFSYDVKMKEKGDIPEGYSVSREKKERFSLILESASTNQTSMYLCASGVLTGHEQYFGPGTRLTVT.

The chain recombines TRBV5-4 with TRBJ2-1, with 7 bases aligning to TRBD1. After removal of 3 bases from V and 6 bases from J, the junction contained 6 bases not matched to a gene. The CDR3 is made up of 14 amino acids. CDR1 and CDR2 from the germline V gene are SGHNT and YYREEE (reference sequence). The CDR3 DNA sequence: TGTGCCAGCAGCTACCAGGGGACAGCCAATGAGCAGTTCTTC. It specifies CASSYQGTANEQFF.

CDR3 residues: CASTTQSYNEQFF. The CDR3 coding sequence is TGTGCCAGCACTACCCAGTCCTACAATGAGCAGTTCTTC. V is TRBV28 and J is TRBJ2-1; no clear D gene. V was shortened by 7 bases and J by 1 base, with 8 bases between the two germline ends. The CDR3 runs 13 residues. Germline V lookup: CDR1 MDHEN, CDR2 SYDVKM. Together with reference TRBV28 and TRBJ2-1, the CDR3 gives the full variable domain: DVKVTQSSRYLVKRTGEKVFLECVQDMDHENMFWYRQDPGLGLRLIYFSYDVKMKEKGDIPEGYSVSREKKERFSLILESASTNQTSMYLCASTTQSYNEQFFGPGTRLTVL.

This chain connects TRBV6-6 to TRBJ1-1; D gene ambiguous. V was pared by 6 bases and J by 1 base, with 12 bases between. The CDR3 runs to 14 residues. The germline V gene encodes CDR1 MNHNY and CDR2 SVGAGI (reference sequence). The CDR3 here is CASSTDGKNTEAFF. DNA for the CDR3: TGTGCCAGCAGCACGGACGGTAAGAACACTGAAGCTTTCTTT.

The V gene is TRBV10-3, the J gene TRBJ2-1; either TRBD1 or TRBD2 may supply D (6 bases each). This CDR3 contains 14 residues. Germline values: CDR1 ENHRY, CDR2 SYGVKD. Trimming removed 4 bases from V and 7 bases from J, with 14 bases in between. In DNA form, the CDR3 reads TGTGCCATCAGTGGGGGGGACATTAGAAATGAGCAGTTCTTC. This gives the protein CAISGGDIRNEQFF.

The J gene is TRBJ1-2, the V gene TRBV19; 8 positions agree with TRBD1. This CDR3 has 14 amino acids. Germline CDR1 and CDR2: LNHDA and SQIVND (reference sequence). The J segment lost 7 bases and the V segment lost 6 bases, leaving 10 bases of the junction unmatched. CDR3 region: CASRRYRGDSGYTF. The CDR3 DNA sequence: TGTGCCAGTAGGAGATACAGGGGGGATTCTGGCTACACCTTC.

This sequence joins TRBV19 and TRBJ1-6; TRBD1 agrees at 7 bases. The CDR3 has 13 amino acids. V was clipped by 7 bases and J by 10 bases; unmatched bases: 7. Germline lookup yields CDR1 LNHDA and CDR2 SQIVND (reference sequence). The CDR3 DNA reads TGTGCCAGTACCGAGGGGGCTCGATCACCCCTCCACTTT. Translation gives CASTEGARSPLHF.

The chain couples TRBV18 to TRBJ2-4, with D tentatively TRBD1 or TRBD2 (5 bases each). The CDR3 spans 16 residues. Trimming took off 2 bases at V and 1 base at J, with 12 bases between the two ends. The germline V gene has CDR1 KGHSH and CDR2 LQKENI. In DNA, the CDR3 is TGTGCCAGCTCACCATCCGGGGCGAGCGCCAAAAACATTCAGTACTTC. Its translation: CASSPSGASAKNIQYF.

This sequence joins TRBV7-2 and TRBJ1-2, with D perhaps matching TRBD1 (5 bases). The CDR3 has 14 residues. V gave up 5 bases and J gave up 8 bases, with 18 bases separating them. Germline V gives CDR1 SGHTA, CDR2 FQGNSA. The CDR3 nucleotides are TGTGCCAGCAGCCCAATCCCACTCCGGGGCGGCTACACCTTC. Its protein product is CASSPIPLRGGYTF.

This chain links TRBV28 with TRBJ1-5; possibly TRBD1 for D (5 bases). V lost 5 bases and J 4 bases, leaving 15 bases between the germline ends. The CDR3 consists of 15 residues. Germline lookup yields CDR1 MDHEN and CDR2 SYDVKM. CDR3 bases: TGTGCCAGCAGTCCAAGCCCAAAGGGGAATCAGCCCCAGCATTTT. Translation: CASSPSPKGNQPQHF.

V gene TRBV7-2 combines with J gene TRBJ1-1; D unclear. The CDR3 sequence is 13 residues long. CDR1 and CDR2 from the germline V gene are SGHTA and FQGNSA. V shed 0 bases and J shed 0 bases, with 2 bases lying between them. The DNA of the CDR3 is TGTGCCAGCAGCTTAGCGATGAACACTGAAGCTTTCTTT. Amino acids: CASSLAMNTEAFF.

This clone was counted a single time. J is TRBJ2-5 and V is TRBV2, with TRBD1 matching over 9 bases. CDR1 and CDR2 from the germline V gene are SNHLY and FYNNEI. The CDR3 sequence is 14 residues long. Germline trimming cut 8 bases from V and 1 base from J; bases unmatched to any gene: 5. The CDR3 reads CASEQGAVQETQYF. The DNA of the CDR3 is TGTGCCAGCGAACAGGGGGCCGTCCAAGAGACCCAGTACTTC.

This CDR3 reads CASSDSPVGYGYTF. In DNA form, the CDR3 reads TGCGCCAGCAGTGATTCCCCGGTGGGCTATGGCTACACCTTC. The V call is TRBV10-1, the J call TRBJ1-2; D is ambiguous. Deletions cut 3 bases from V and 4 bases from J, with 12 bases between. CDR1 WNHNN and CDR2 SYGVQD come from the germline V gene (reference sequence). The CDR3 consists of 14 residues.

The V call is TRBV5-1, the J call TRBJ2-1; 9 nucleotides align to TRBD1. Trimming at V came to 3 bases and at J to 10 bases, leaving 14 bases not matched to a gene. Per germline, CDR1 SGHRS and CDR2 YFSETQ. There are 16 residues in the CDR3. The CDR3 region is CASSSGTGPGSFEQFF. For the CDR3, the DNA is TGCGCCAGCAGCTCCGGGACAGGGCCCGGTTCATTCGAGCAGTTCTTC.

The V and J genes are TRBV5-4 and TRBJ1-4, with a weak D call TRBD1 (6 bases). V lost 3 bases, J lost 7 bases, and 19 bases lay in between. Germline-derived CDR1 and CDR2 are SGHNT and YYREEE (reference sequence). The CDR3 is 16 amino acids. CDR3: CASSYSSRGAGEKLFF. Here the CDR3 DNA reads TGTGCCAGCAGCTACTCCTCTCGGGGGGCGGGTGAAAAACTGTTTTTT.